This TCR beta chain was documented in a study of T cell responses to AZD1222 COVID-19 vaccine (dated by TCRdb to the early 2020s). Notes on the research overall: TCR sequencing covered 230 to 250 trial participants: roughly 200 given two doses of AZD1222 and approximately 26 given two doses of MenACWY control vaccine. Trial participants were enrolled by age into subgroups of 18-55, 56-69 and 70-plus years, and about 150, 27 and 61 TCR-sequenced participants, respectively, were included in these subgroups. What the study reported, not specific to this receptor: Conclusions about previously exposed vaccinees are limited, since just 6 or 7 AZD1222 recipients were seropositive for SARS-CoV-2 at baseline. In the small 56-69-year group, the increase in depth fell short of significance, most likely because of low power. Vaccine-associated CD4 TCRs spanned the whole spike protein, with dominant responses in regions 160-218 and 743-854. Participants were mostly white British, with more females than males. The authors suggested clonal diversity may have been underestimated. A significant rise in spike-specific TCR breadth and depth was observed after two AZD1222 doses relative to day 0 and relative to MenACWY recipients. Reportedly, close to half of the unique spike-specific TCRs recognized epitopes lying outside the regions that are mutated in the B.1.351 and B.1.1.7 variants. Because no day 14 peak-response samples were available, the repertoires could be characterized only after the peak T cell response.

The CDR3 regions of human TCRbeta chains were subjected to immunosequencing. Turning to the authors' computational methods: TCRs in the repertoires were matched against a reference library of SARS-CoV-2-specific TCRs that had been generated with the MIRA antigen-specificity platform. Breadth meant the fraction of unique TCRs that were SARS-CoV-2-associated, whereas depth meant the fraction of total T cells that were SARS-CoV-2-associated. Using the MIRA data, each spike-specific TCR was mapped to the spike region that the TCR reacts to and placed in a CD4 or CD8 class. Log10-transformed breadth and depth values were compared by one-way ANOVA with Sidak's multiple comparisons tests. TCRdb re-hosts the immuneACCESS table, in-frame sequences only. Its copies lack some clones; in the studies checked, an unresolved V gene accounts for under half of them, and the cause for the rest is not known. V and J calls and clone size follow that table, whereas D and trimming were derived from the DNA. The sample table holds around 140,000 clones, of which about 86% were seen once. The ten top clones hold over 4.5% of the sample.

The CDR3 runs 14 amino acids, cysteine and phenylalanine included. Solely the CDR3 DNA is kept, with 42 bases framed from the first base. CDR1 and CDR2 are drawn from the germline V gene: SGHRS, YFSETQ. V gives up 4 bases and J gives up 0 bases, and the segment between their germline ends measures 9 bases. Points on this clone: The target of this receptor is not known. There are no base qualities to consult, and no much larger clone falls within one base.

The time point label for this specimen denotes: about 28 days (+/-7) after the second vaccine dose. AZD1222 recipients with second doses at about 4 weeks or about 12 weeks were pooled, because spike-specific TCR depth and breadth did not differ between schedules. Vaccinee samples came from UK trials COV001 and COV002, including a single-blind randomized controlled phase 2/3 trial of AZD1222 (ChAdOx1 nCoV-19) in healthy adults. For TCRbeta chain sequencing, PBMC samples were collected from trial participants at day 0 and at day 28 after the second dose. The sequence came from an adult who received the AZD1222 COVID-19 vaccine. The sample consisted of peripheral blood, taken 28 days after the second AZD1222 dose. The rearrangement joined TRBV5-1 to TRBJ2-3; the D segment could be TRBD2, given 5 matching bases. The CDR3 region reads CASSPPGSTDTQYF. Here is the DNA: TGCGCCAGCAGCCCCCCGGGAAGCACAGATACGCAGTATTTT.